This T cell receptor (beta chain) is drawn from a study of T cell changes during pregnancy in multiple sclerosis (dated by TCRdb to the late 2010s). Context from the whole study: The study examined how the T cell repertoire changed over the course of pregnancy in women with multiple sclerosis.

V is trimmed back by 6 bases and J by 3 bases, and the junction contains 3 bases that no gene match accounts for. For CDR1 and CDR2, the germline V gene (reference sequence) lists MNHEY and SMNVEV. Spanning cysteine to phenylalanine, the CDR3 consists of 13 amino acids. Only the CDR3 portion is preserved as DNA: 39 bases, with reading frame beginning at the first base. The library was obtained by the immunoSEQ multiplex PCR assay. Sourced from immuneACCESS, this table was stored by TCRdb with only in-frame sequences that have V and J called. A share of the clones is absent; for the studies checked, an unresolved V gene accounts for under half, and the remainder has no known explanation. The sample profile shows tens of thousands of clones; almost 95% of them were found once. The top ten clonotypes cover 0.2% to 0.3% of the sample. As to this clone: Its antigen is unknown. Base qualities are not provided; no much larger clone lies one nucleotide away.

The sample consisted of CD4+ T cells from peripheral blood mononuclear cells, taken in the third trimester of pregnancy. This TCR came from a female donor with multiple sclerosis, enrolled in a pregnancy study. Recombination linked TRBV27 to TRBJ2-7; 9 middle bases align to TRBD1. DNA sequence: TGTGCCAGCAGGAGGACAGGGGTCTACGAGCAGTACTTC. The translation is CASRRTGVYEQYF.